These 32 T cell receptor beta chains were sequenced from one sample in a study of T-cell memory formation after mild COVID-19. TCRdb recomputed calls from the 5' RACE reads with MiXCR, one row per CDR3 protein. The sample includes under 650,000 distinct CDR3 sequences, approximately 19% of them seen just once. Input material: PBMCs or a T cell subset sorted from them (not recorded which). These receptors all come from an adult woman who had mild COVID-19 (a few samples of this study predate the infection). Cell type and time point are not known.

This clonotype was counted once. This chain links TRBV18 with TRBJ2-1, with 9 positions matching TRBD2. The CDR3 runs to 16 residues. V shed 0 bases, J shed 8 bases, and the junction held 8 bases outside the gene matches. CDR1 and CDR2 (germline): KGHSH, LQKENI. The CDR3 protein is CASSPPFSGRTDEQFF. In DNA, the CDR3 is TGTGCCAGCTCACCACCGTTTAGCGGGAGAACGGATGAGCAGTTCTTC.

V is TRBV30 and J is TRBJ2-1; 13 nucleotides match TRBD2. Looked up from germline, CDR1 is GTSNPN and CDR2 is SVGIG (reference sequence). J was trimmed by 10 bases and V by 0 bases; bases with no gene match: 3. The CDR3 totals 14 residues. CDR3 in amino acids: CAWSVTSGGHEQFF. The CDR3 coding sequence is TGTGCCTGGAGTGTGACTAGCGGGGGGCACGAGCAGTTCTTC.

J is TRBJ1-4 and V is TRBV12-3 or TRBV12-4, with 7 bases that match TRBD1. The J segment lost 3 bases and the V segment lost 2 bases, leaving 9 bases of the junction unmatched. The CDR3 consists of 17 residues. The CDR3 region is CASSLRGGAYSNEKLFF. In nucleotides, the CDR3 is TGTGCCAGCAGTTTAAGAGGGGGCGCATATTCTAATGAAAAACTGTTTTTT.

This clonotype was picked up many times. This chain links TRBV12-3 or TRBV12-4 with TRBJ2-2, with D possibly TRBD2 on 5 matching bases. The CDR3 has 13 residues. Trimming shortened V by 6 bases and J by 4 bases, and 9 bases separated the two germline ends. CDR3 sequence: CASSLTSTGELFF. The CDR3 DNA is TGTGCCAGCAGCCTCACTAGCACCGGGGAGCTGTTTTTT.

This chain links TRBV30 with TRBJ1-1, with a possible D match to TRBD1 (5 bases). The V gene's germline CDR1 is GTSNPN and CDR2 SVGIG (reference sequence). The CDR3 extends over 14 amino acids. V was shortened by 4 bases and J by 0 bases, with 12 bases between the two germline ends. The CDR3 DNA reads as TGTGCCTGGAAGTTGGGACTTTTGAACACTGAAGCTTTCTTT. Its protein is CAWKLGLLNTEAFF. Together with reference TRBV30 and TRBJ1-1, the CDR3 gives the full variable domain: SQTIHQWPATLVQPVGSPLSLECTVEGTSNPNLYWYRQAAGRGLQLLFYSVGIGQISSEVPQNLSASRPQDRQFILSSKKLLLSDSGFYLCAWKLGLLNTEAFFGQGTRLTVV.

This sequence joins TRBV2 and TRBJ2-7; D unresolved. Trimming cost V 4 bases and J 7 bases, with 20 bases left between them. CDR1 SNHLY and CDR2 FYNNEI come from the germline V gene. The CDR3 spans 15 residues. In DNA, the CDR3 is TGTGCCAGCAGTGGCGATGCCGCCTCCCTGGGGGAGCAGTACTTC. Its protein product is CASSGDAASLGEQYF.

This clonotype is a singleton in its sample. The chain uses TRBV6-1 and TRBJ2-5, with D unclear. V was pared by 1 base and J by 5 bases, with 5 bases between. The CDR3 covers 12 residues. Germline V CDR1 and CDR2: MNHNS, SASEGT. The CDR3 DNA follows: TGTGCCAGCAGTGAAGGGTTTGAGACCCAGTACTTC. It codes for CASSEGFETQYF.

V is TRBV15 and J is TRBJ2-2; 12 positions agree with TRBD1. J was trimmed by 5 bases and V by 3 bases; bases with no gene match: 10. The CDR3 extends over 18 amino acids. The germline V gene has CDR1 LNHNV and CDR2 YYDKDF (reference sequence). CDR3: CATSSTGQGALRTGELFF. Here the CDR3 DNA reads TGTGCCACCAGCAGCACGGGACAGGGGGCGCTTCGGACCGGGGAGCTGTTTTTT.

In this sample, this clonotype turned up a few times. This sequence joins TRBV6-5 and TRBJ2-7; no clear D gene. Germline CDR1 is MNHEY and CDR2 is SVGAGI. V dropped 0 bases and J dropped 2 bases, with 8 bases sitting between them. The CDR3 extends over 14 amino acids. CDR3 residues: CASSYSHYTYEQYF. In nucleotides, the CDR3 is TGTGCCAGCAGTTACTCGCACTATACCTACGAGCAGTACTTC.

In this sample, this clonotype turned up a few times. The CDR3 region is CATSRDDSGTYEQYF. CDR3 nucleotides: TGTGCCACCAGCAGAGATGACAGTGGTACCTACGAGCAGTACTTC. The chain links TRBV15 to TRBJ2-7; TRBD1 is a possible D gene (5 bases). This CDR3 region has 15 residues. CDR1 is LNHNV and CDR2 is YYDKDF in the germline V gene (reference sequence). V was trimmed by 0 bases and J by 2 bases, leaving 11 bases between them.

The sample holds a few counts of this clonotype. The chain is built from TRBV6-5 and TRBJ1-4; D gene uncertain. Germline V lookup: CDR1 MNHEY, CDR2 SVGAGI. This CDR3 comprises 12 residues. The germline V and J ends were trimmed by 3 bases and 8 bases, with 7 bases remaining between them. CDR3 coding DNA: TGTGCCAGCAGTTATCTTGGGGAAAAACTGTTTTTT. Its protein is CASSYLGEKLFF.

This clonotype was counted many times. The rearrangement links TRBV11-2 to TRBJ2-7; D possibly matches TRBD1 or TRBD2 (5 bases each). Germline assignment: CDR1 SGHAT and CDR2 FQNNGV. The CDR3 spans 14 residues. The V and J ends lost 4 bases and 0 bases respectively, with 10 bases between them. CDR3 region: CASSSEGNSYEQYF. DNA of the CDR3: TGTGCCAGCAGCTCCGAGGGGAACTCCTACGAGCAGTACTTC. The variable domain in full, completed from reference TRBV11-2 and TRBJ2-7, reads EAGVAQSPRYKIIEKRQSVAFWCNPISGHATLYWYQQILGQGPKLLIQFQNNGVVDDSQLPKDRFSAERLKGVDSTLKIQPAKLEDSAVYLCASSSEGNSYEQYFGPGTRLTVT.

This clonotype was counted between two and nine times. The CDR3 coding sequence is TGCAGTGCTAGAGTTGGAGGATATACCGGGGAGCTGTTTTTT. This gives the protein CSARVGGYTGELFF. V usage is TRBV20-1 and J usage is TRBJ2-2; D possibly corresponds to TRBD2 (5 bases). V gave up 1 base and J gave up 5 bases, with 11 bases separating them. CDR1 is DFQATT and CDR2 is SNEGSKA in the germline V gene (reference sequence). This CDR3 has 14 amino acids.

The rearrangement joins TRBV6-6 to TRBJ1-2, with TRBD1 matching 7 bases. The V segment lost 6 bases and the J segment 3 bases; nucleotides outside the gene matches: 4. From germline, CDR1 is MNHNY and CDR2 SVGAGI (reference sequence). This CDR3 region has 13 residues. The CDR3 reads CASRPTGDYGYTF. The DNA of the CDR3 is TGTGCCAGCAGACCTACAGGGGACTATGGCTACACCTTC.

In its sample, this clonotype was seen a few times. The J gene is TRBJ2-3, the V gene TRBV4-1, with D uncertain. Per germline, CDR1 MGHRA and CDR2 YSYEKL. Trimming took off 0 bases at V and 0 bases at J, with 7 bases between the two ends. There are 15 residues in the CDR3. CDR3 amino acids: CASSQDQPSTDTQYF. As DNA, the CDR3 is TGCGCCAGCAGCCAAGATCAGCCTAGCACAGATACGCAGTATTTT.

This chain joins TRBV30 and TRBJ2-7; D call uncertain. Germline CDR1 reads GTSNPN; CDR2 reads SVGIG (reference sequence). V lost 2 bases and J lost 5, with 7 bases in between. This CDR3 region has 11 residues. CDR3 loop: CAWSRSHEQYF. The CDR3, as DNA: TGTGCCTGGAGTCGAAGCCACGAGCAGTACTTC.

The chain recombines TRBV12-3 or TRBV12-4 with TRBJ1-3, with D tentatively TRBD1 (5 bases). V was shortened by 7 bases and J by 2 bases, with 15 bases between the two germline ends. The CDR3 has 15 residues. CDR3 sequence (DNA): TGTGCCAGCACTCGGGCCGGGGGAGCTGGAAACACCATATATTTT. Translating it yields CASTRAGGAGNTIYF.

Ten or more counts support this clonotype. The rearrangement uses TRBV20-1 and TRBJ2-4; 8 positions agree with TRBD2. This CDR3 region has 15 residues. Unmatched junction bases numbered 8, after V lost 5 bases and J lost 2 bases. Germline CDR1 is DFQATT and CDR2 is SNEGSKA (reference sequence). CDR3 region: CSAPLAGNTKNIQYF. The CDR3 DNA is TGCAGTGCTCCTCTAGCGGGTAACACCAAAAACATTCAGTACTTC.

The sample holds a few counts of this clonotype. The V call is TRBV7-2, the J call TRBJ2-7; D remains ambiguous. The CDR3 runs to 15 residues. The ends were cut back, 6 bases at V and 0 bases at J, with 15 bases in the middle. Germline V gene sequence: CDR1 SGHTA, CDR2 FQGNSA. The CDR3 DNA follows: TGTGCCAGCAGATATTATACGGACGGCTCCTACGAGCAGTACTTC. Encoded protein: CASRYYTDGSYEQYF.

CDR3 in amino acids: CASSLRTGGGTEAFF. DNA for the CDR3: TGTGCCAGCAGCTTACGTACAGGGGGCGGCACTGAAGCTTTCTTT. The chain couples TRBV5-6 to TRBJ1-1; 9 bases agree with TRBD1. The CDR3 is 15 residues long. Germline trimming cut 2 bases from V and 4 bases from J; bases unmatched to any gene: 6. Germline V gene lookup returns CDR1 SGHDT and CDR2 YYEEEE.

This clonotype was recorded a few times. V and J are TRBV28 and TRBJ2-1; D perhaps matches TRBD2 (6 bases). The CDR3 length is 10 residues. The V gene lost 6 bases and the J gene lost 11 bases, with 8 bases spanning the gap. CDR1 is MDHEN, CDR2 SYDVKM, per germline. CDR3 sequence (DNA): TGTGCCAGCAGCGGGACTCAGCAGTTCTTC. Residues: CASSGTQQFF.

This clonotype was recorded a few times. The chain is built from TRBV7-9 and TRBJ2-6; D is uncertain. CDR3 size: 15 residues. Germline CDR1 SEHNR, CDR2 FQNEAQ (reference sequence). Trimming pared 3 bases from V and 4 bases from J, leaving 10 bases between. The CDR3 coding sequence is TGTGCCAGCAGCTTGACTTGGTTCGGGGCCAACGTCCTGACTTTC. It codes for CASSLTWFGANVLTF. The variable domain in full, completed from reference TRBV7-9 and TRBJ2-6, reads DTGVSQNPRHKITKRGQNVTFRCDPISEHNRLYWYRQTLGQGPEFLTYFQNEAQLEKSRLLSDRFSAERPKGSFSTLEIQRTEQGDSAMYLCASSLTWFGANVLTFGAGSRLTVL.

To note about this clonotype: The germline gene is not matched at one end of the junction; a read error may be the cause. The chain joins TRBV7-7 to TRBJ2-2; 9 bases align to TRBD2. From germline, CDR1 is SSHAT and CDR2 FNYEAQ (reference sequence). CDR3 length equals 14 residues. The CDR3 bases are TGTGCTAGCAGTTTACTAGCGGGCACCGGGGAGCTGTTTTTT. Translating it yields CASSLLAGTGELFF.

The chain has TRBV3-1 and TRBJ2-1; TRBD2 is a possible D gene (7 bases). Germline values: CDR1 LGHDT, CDR2 YNNKEL (reference sequence). The CDR3 runs 14 residues. Deletions cut 1 base from V and 8 bases from J, with 12 bases between. CDR3 region: CASSQAGGRYEQFF. The CDR3 DNA reads as TGTGCCAGCAGCCAAGCGGGGGGCCGGTATGAGCAGTTCTTC.

The chain carries TRBV5-1 and TRBJ1-4, with a weak D call TRBD1 (5 bases). V lost 0 bases and J 5 bases, leaving 14 bases between the germline ends. The length of the CDR3 is 16 residues. Germline CDR1 SGHRS, CDR2 YFSETQ. Written as DNA, the CDR3 is TGCGCCAGCAGCTTGGTGGCAGTCGGGGGAAATGAAAAACTGTTTTTT. Translating it yields CASSLVAVGGNEKLFF.

This clonotype was observed a few times. CDR3 loop: CASSYRGGALGKLFF. CDR3 nucleotides: TGTGCCAGCAGTTACCGGGGAGGGGCCTTGGGGAAACTGTTTTTT. The V and J genes are TRBV6-5 and TRBJ1-4; D may be TRBD1 (5 bases). This CDR3 region has 15 residues. CDR1 and CDR2 (germline): MNHEY, SVGAGI. Trimming left V 2 bases short and J 11 bases short, with 18 bases between.

This clonotype was seen repeatedly, ten times or more. The chain is built from TRBV20-1 and TRBJ2-2; 8 bases are a match to TRBD2. Germline-derived CDR1 and CDR2 are DFQATT and SNEGSKA (reference sequence). V shed 4 bases and J 4 bases; nucleotides not matched to a gene: 5. The CDR3 spans 14 residues. The DNA for the CDR3 is TGCAGTGCTAAGGGACTAGACTTCACCGGGGAGCTGTTTTTT. Amino acids: CSAKGLDFTGELFF.

This clonotype was detected only a few times. V and J are TRBV6-1 and TRBJ2-1, with 11 bases lining up with TRBD1. The CDR3 sequence is 15 residues long. CDR1 and CDR2 (germline): MNHNS, SASEGT. Trimming cost V 5 bases and J 6 bases; bases outside gene matches: 6. The CDR3 DNA is TGTGCCAGCAGTCGGGGACAGGGGGTGGTCAATGAGCAGTTCTTC. Protein sequence: CASSRGQGVVNEQFF.

V and J are TRBV7-9 and TRBJ1-2; D not resolved. Trimming removed 8 bases at V and 8 bases at J, with 12 bases between. The CDR3 has 11 amino acids. Per germline, CDR1 SEHNR and CDR2 FQNEAQ (reference sequence). The CDR3 loop is CASGNEVGYTF. The CDR3 DNA sequence: TGTGCCAGCGGAAACGAGGTGGGCTACACCTTC.

This clonotype has just a few counts. This rearrangement joins TRBV7-2 to TRBJ2-5; a possible D gene is TRBD2 (5 bases). The CDR3 loop spans 14 amino acids. Per the germline V gene, CDR1 is SGHTA and CDR2 is FQGNSA. V was clipped by 8 bases and J by 5 bases, with 18 bases between them. The CDR3 DNA follows: TGTGCCAGCCTTCCTAATGCGGAGCGGGAGACCCAGTACTTC. It translates to CASLPNAERETQYF.

The chain employs TRBV3-1 and TRBJ2-5, with a tentative D call TRBD2 (6 bases). V was trimmed by 3 bases and J by 4 bases, leaving 9 bases between them. The CDR3 has 13 residues. Looked up from germline, CDR1 is LGHDT and CDR2 is YNNKEL (reference sequence). CDR3 DNA sequence: TGTGCCAGCAGCCACATAGCGGTAGAGACCCAGTACTTC. Its protein is CASSHIAVETQYF.

The table lists this clonotype with a few counts. The rearrangement joins TRBV13 to TRBJ2-7; tentatively, D is TRBD1 or TRBD2 (5 bases each). The CDR3 covers 15 residues. Trimming removed 5 bases at V and 8 bases at J, with 22 bases between. Germline-derived CDR1 and CDR2 are PRHDT and FYEKMQ (reference sequence). CDR3 sequence reads: CASSPLRWDADQQYF. In DNA form, the CDR3 reads TGTGCCAGCAGCCCCTTACGGTGGGACGCGGACCAGCAGTACTTC.